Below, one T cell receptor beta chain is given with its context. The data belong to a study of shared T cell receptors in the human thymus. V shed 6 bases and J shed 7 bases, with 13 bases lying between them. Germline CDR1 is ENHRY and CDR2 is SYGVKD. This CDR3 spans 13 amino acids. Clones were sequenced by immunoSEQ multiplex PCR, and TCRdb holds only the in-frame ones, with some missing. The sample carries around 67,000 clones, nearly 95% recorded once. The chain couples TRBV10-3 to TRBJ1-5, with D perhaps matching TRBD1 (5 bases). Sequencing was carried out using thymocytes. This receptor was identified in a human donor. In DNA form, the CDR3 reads TGTGCCATCAGCACTGACAGACCCCAGCCCCAGCATTTT. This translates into CAISTDRPQPQHF.